This T cell receptor beta chain is from a study of blood T cell repertoires in COVID-19. For the study at large: Samples of COVID-19 (acute and convalescent) were obtained from the United States, Italy and Spain. Sample material is recorded as cDNA or gDNA derived from T cells, B-cell-depleted T cells, or PBMCs.

Per the original data handling: Amplification with reference gene primers provided the estimates of nucleated cell counts. Here immunoSEQ multiplex PCR was the method, and the copy in TCRdb shows in-frame clones only, minus some. V and J calls and clone size are copied from that table; D and trimming were computed from the DNA. The sample includes 150,000 to 200,000 clones, approximately 84% of them seen just once. The germline V gene has CDR1 SGHVS and CDR2 FNYEAQ. The CDR3 is made up of 15 amino acids. Trimming at V came to 1 base and at J to 3 bases, leaving 3 bases not matched to a gene. The sequenced sample consisted of peripheral blood. J is TRBJ1-2 and V is TRBV7-6; 9 bases are a match to TRBD1. The receptor's source is a human donor with acute or convalescent COVID-19. The donor label of this sample is uncertain. The CDR3, as DNA: TGTGCCAGCAGCTTAGGGACAGGGGCTGACTATGGCTACACCTTC. Amino acid sequence: CASSLGTGADYGYTF.